The rows below give T cell receptor beta chains drawn from one sample of a study of cytomegalovirus exposure and HLA in healthy donors. Sequencing was performed with immunoSEQ multiplex PCR; in TCRdb, only in-frame clones are kept and a portion is missing. The sample contains about 64,000 clones, roughly 85% of which appear only once. What was sequenced was PBMCs. Receptors were obtained from a female donor in good health and CMV-seronegative. Each CDR3 is given with its conserved first and last residue. Fields, in order: V gene, J gene, clone size, CDR3 protein. Clone size is not always given. Where it is, it says once, few, many or a class for expanded clones.

TRBV6-5	TRBJ1-6	-	CASSYSNQGRNSPLHF
TRBV28	TRBJ1-2	-	CASSLVRAADGYTF
TRBV9	TRBJ1-2	-	CASSARPGQIYGYTF
TRBV19	TRBJ1-2	-	CASRPEGAGYGYTF
TRBV4-1	TRBJ1-6	once	CASSQTQRGTGVYNSPLHF
TRBV7-9	TRBJ1-1	-	CASARQGTEAFF
TRBV7-2	TRBJ1-4	-	CASSQRGGRVGKLFF
TRBV5-1	TRBJ2-3	few	CASSLTSPGGDAADTQYF
TRBV6-5	TRBJ1-2	-	CASSYPRGGGYTF
TRBV7-2	TRBJ1-1	-	CASSLKPGQEAFF
TRBV18	TRBJ2-5	-	CASSPPLSRDTQQIQETQYF
TRBV30	TRBJ2-1	-	CAWSVQLAGGNEQFF
TRBV28	TRBJ1-1	once	CASSVPKRQMNTEAFF
TRBV28	TRBJ2-1	-	CASSPYGASGRGEQFF
TRBV27	TRBJ1-5	-	CASSSGGFSNQPQHF